The clone carrying this T cell receptor beta chain has a single count. This table comes from immunoSEQ multiplex PCR, and its TCRdb copy is limited to in-frame clones, with some not included. The profile shows 120,000 or so clones, roughly 87% of them singletons. The data stem from a study of blood T cell repertoires in COVID-19. Overall study context: Samples came from the United States, Italy and Spain, spanning acute and convalescent COVID-19.

The germline V and J ends were trimmed by 4 bases and 4 bases, with 13 bases remaining between them. This CDR3 is built from 15 residues. Germline loops: CDR1 LNHDA, CDR2 SQIVND (reference sequence). This sequence was found in an elderly man with active or convalescent COVID-19. The sample comprised peripheral blood. The rearrangement links TRBV19 to TRBJ2-2; the D is unclear. Here the CDR3 DNA reads TGTGCCAGTAGTAGGGCAGACCTAACCACCGGGGAGCTGTTTTTT. Protein sequence: CASSRADLTTGELFF.